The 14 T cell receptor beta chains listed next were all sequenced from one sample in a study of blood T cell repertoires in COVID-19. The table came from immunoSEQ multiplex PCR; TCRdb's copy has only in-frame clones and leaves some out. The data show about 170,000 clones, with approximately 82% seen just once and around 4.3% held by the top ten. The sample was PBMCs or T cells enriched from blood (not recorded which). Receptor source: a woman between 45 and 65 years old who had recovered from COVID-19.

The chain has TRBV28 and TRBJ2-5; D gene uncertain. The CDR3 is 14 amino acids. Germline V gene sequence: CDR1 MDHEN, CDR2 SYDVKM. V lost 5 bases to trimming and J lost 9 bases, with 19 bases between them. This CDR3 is CASSPPERHWAQYF. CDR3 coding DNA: TGTGCCAGCAGTCCACCCGAGAGACATTGGGCCCAGTACTTC. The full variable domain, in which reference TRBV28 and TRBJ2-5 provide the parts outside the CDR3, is DVKVTQSSRYLVKRTGEKVFLECVQDMDHENMFWYRQDPGLGLRLIYFSYDVKMKEKGDIPEGYSVSREKKERFSLILESASTNQTSMYLCASSPPERHWAQYFGPGTRLLVL.

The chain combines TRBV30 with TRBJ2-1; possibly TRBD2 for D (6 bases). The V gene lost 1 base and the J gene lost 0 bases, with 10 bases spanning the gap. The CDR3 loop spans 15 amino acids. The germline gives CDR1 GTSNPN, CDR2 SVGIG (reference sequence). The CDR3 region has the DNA TGTGCCTGGAGTGCCTGGCGGGGCTCCTACAATGAGCAGTTCTTC. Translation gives CAWSAWRGSYNEQFF.

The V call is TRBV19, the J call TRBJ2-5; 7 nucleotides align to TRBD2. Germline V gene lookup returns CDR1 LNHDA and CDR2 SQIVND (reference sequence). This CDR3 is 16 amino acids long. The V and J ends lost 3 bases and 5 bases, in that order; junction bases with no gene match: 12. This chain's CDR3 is CASSIFTGGIQETQYF. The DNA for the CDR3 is TGTGCCAGTAGTATCTTTACCGGGGGGATACAGGAGACCCAGTACTTC.

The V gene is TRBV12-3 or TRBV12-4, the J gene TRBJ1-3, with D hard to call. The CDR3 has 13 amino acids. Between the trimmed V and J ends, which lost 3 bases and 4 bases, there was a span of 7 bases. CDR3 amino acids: CASSFVGGNTIYF. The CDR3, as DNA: TGTGCCAGCAGTTTCGTCGGGGGAAACACCATATATTTT.

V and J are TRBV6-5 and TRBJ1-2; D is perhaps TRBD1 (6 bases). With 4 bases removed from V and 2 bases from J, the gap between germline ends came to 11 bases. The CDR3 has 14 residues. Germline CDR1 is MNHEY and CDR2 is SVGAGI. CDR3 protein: CASSWTQGNYGYTF. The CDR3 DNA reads TGTGCCAGCAGTTGGACACAGGGCAACTATGGCTACACCTTC.

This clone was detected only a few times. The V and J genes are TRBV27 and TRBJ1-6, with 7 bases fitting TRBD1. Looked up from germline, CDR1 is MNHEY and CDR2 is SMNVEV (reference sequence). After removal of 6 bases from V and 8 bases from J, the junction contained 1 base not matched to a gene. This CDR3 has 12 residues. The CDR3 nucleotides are TGTGCCAGCAGACAGGGGTATTCACCCCTCCACTTT. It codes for CASRQGYSPLHF.

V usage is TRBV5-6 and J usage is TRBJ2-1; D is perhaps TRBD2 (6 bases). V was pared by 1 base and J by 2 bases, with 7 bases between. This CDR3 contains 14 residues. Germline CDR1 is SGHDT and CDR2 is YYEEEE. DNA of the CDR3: TGTGCCAGCAGCTTGTCGGGGGCCTACAATGAGCAGTTCTTC. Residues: CASSLSGAYNEQFF. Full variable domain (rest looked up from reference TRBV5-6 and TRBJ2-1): DAGVTQSPTHLIKTRGQQVTLRCSPKSGHDTVSWYQQALGQGPQFIFQYYEEEERQRGNFPDRFSGHQFPNYSSELNVNALLLGDSALYLCASSLSGAYNEQFFGPGTRLTVL.

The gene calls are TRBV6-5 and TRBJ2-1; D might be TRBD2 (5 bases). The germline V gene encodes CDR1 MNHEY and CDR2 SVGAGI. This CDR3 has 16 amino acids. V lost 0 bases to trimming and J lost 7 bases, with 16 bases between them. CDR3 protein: CASSYSILASPNEQFF. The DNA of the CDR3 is TGTGCCAGCAGTTACTCGATCCTAGCTTCTCCAAATGAGCAGTTCTTC.

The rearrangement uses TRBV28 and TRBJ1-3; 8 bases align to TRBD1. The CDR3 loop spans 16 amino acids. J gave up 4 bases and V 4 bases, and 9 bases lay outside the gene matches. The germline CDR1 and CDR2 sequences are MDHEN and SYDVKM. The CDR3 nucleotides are TGTGCCAGCAGTTCAGAGGACAGGGAGGGAGGAAACACCATATATTTT. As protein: CASSSEDREGGNTIYF. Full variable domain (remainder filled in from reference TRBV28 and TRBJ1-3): DVKVTQSSRYLVKRTGEKVFLECVQDMDHENMFWYRQDPGLGLRLIYFSYDVKMKEKGDIPEGYSVSREKKERFSLILESASTNQTSMYLCASSSEDREGGNTIYFGEGSWLTVV.

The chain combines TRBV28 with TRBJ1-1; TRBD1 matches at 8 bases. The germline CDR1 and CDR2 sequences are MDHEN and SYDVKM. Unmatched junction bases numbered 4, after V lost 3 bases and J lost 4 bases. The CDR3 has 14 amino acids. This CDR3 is CASSFRTGPTEAFF. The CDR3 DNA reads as TGTGCCAGCAGTTTTCGGACAGGGCCCACTGAAGCTTTCTTT.

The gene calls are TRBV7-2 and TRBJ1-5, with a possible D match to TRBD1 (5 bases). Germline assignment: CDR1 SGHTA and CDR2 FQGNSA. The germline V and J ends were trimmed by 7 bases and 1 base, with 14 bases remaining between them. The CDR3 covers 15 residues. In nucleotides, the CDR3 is TGTGCCAGCATCCAGACGGGGGGGAGCAATCAGCCCCAGCATTTT. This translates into CASIQTGGSNQPQHF.

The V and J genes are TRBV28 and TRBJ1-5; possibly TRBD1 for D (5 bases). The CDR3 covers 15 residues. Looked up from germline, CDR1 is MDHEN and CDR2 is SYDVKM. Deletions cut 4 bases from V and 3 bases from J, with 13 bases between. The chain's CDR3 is CASSYLTGDNQPQHF. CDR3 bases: TGTGCCAGCAGTTACTTGACGGGGGACAATCAGCCCCAGCATTTT.

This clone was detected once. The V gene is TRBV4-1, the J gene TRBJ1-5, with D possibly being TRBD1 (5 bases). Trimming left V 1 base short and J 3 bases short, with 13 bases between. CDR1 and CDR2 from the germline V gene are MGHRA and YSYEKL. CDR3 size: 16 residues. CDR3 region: CASSQGPIRANQPQHF. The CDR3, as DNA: TGCGCCAGCAGCCAAGGGCCTATCAGGGCCAATCAGCCCCAGCATTTT.

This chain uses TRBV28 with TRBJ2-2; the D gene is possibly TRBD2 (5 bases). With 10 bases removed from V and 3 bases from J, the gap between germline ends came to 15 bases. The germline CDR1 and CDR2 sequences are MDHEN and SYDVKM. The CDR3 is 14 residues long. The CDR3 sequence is CATRAWRDTGELFF. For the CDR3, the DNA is TGTGCCACCCGAGCGTGGCGGGACACCGGGGAGCTGTTTTTT. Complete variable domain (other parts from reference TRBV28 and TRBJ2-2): DVKVTQSSRYLVKRTGEKVFLECVQDMDHENMFWYRQDPGLGLRLIYFSYDVKMKEKGDIPEGYSVSREKKERFSLILESASTNQTSMYLCATRAWRDTGELFFGEGSRLTVL.